A selection of T cell receptor beta chains follows, all from one sample in a study of cytomegalovirus exposure and HLA in healthy donors. Sequencing used immunoSEQ multiplex PCR; TCRdb keeps in-frame clones, though not all of them. The specimen's table records just over 200,000 clones. The source material was PBMCs. The receptor source for this set is a girl aged 2 to 10 in good health and CMV-seropositive. The CDR3 runs from the conserved cysteine through the conserved F or W. A D gene is named only where the DNA matches it firmly.

j_gene: TRBJ2-1
d_gene: TRBD1
v_gene: TRBV7-9
CDR3aa: CATYSTVGTGRDEQFF
CDR3nt: TGTGCCACCTACTCTACCGTCGGGACAGGGAGAGATGAGCAGTTCTTC

j_gene: TRBJ2-1
d_gene: NA
v_gene: TRBV27
CDR3aa: CATTSGGPYNEQFF
CDR3nt: TGTGCCACAACAAGCGGAGGTCCTTACAATGAGCAGTTCTTC

j_gene: TRBJ1-5
d_gene: NA
v_gene: TRBV4-2
CDR3aa: CASSQAGQGSNQPQHF
CDR3nt: TGTGCCAGCAGCCAAGCCGGGCAGGGAAGCAATCAGCCCCAGCATTTT

j_gene: TRBJ2-2
d_gene: TRBD1
v_gene: TRBV18
CDR3aa: CASSGTGIGELFF
CDR3nt: TGTGCCAGCTCGGGGACAGGGATCGGGGAGCTGTTTTTT

j_gene: TRBJ1-2
d_gene: NA
v_gene: TRBV11-2
CDR3aa: CASAGNYGYTF
CDR3nt: TGTGCCAGCGCAGGAAACTATGGCTACACCTTC

j_gene: TRBJ1-5
d_gene: NA
v_gene: TRBV10-3
CDR3aa: CAISGQGNQPQHF
CDR3nt: TGTGCCATCAGTGGGCAGGGCAATCAGCCCCAGCATTTT

j_gene: TRBJ2-2
d_gene: TRBD1
v_gene: TRBV5-6
CDR3aa: CASSPWTGLPSTGELFF
CDR3nt: TGTGCCAGCAGCCCCTGGACAGGCCTACCAAGCACCGGGGAGCTGTTTTTT

j_gene: TRBJ2-7
d_gene: TRBD2
v_gene: TRBV11-2
CDR3aa: CASSLLGLAGLLSSYEQYF
CDR3nt: TGTGCCAGCAGCTTACTCGGACTAGCGGGTCTCTTAAGCTCCTACGAGCAGTACTTC

j_gene: TRBJ1-2
d_gene: TRBD1
v_gene: TRBV6-4
CDR3aa: CASSDGDSNYGYTF
CDR3nt: TGTGCCAGCAGTGACGGGGACAGTAACTATGGCTACACCTTC

j_gene: TRBJ2-1
d_gene: TRBD2
v_gene: TRBV15
CDR3aa: CATSVLPGLAASEEFF
CDR3nt: TGTGCCACCAGCGTCCTCCCGGGACTAGCGGCATCGGAGGAGTTCTTC

j_gene: TRBJ2-1
d_gene: NA
v_gene: TRBV7-2
CDR3aa: CASSLRSSYNEQFF
CDR3nt: TGTGCCAGCAGCTTACGGAGCTCCTACAATGAGCAGTTCTTC

j_gene: TRBJ2-7
d_gene: TRBD2
v_gene: TRBV7-2
CDR3aa: CASSLRLSSGHEQYF
CDR3nt: TGTGCCAGCAGCTTAAGGCTGTCTAGCGGGCACGAGCAGTACTTC

j_gene: TRBJ1-1
d_gene: NA
v_gene: TRBV5-6
CDR3aa: CASSLGGNLYGTEAFF
CDR3nt: TGTGCCAGCAGCTTGGGGGGCAACCTTTACGGCACTGAAGCTTTCTTT

j_gene: TRBJ1-4
d_gene: TRBD1
v_gene: TRBV2
CDR3aa: CASSADRVGLNEKLFF
CDR3nt: TGTGCCAGCAGTGCGGACAGGGTAGGCCTCAATGAAAAACTGTTTTTT

j_gene: TRBJ1-2
d_gene: NA
v_gene: TRBV19
CDR3aa: CASSLQGDYGYTF
CDR3nt: TGTGCCAGTAGCCTACAGGGAGACTATGGCTACACCTTC

j_gene: TRBJ2-7
d_gene: TRBD1
v_gene: TRBV5-1
CDR3aa: CASSFSGTGHYEQYF
CDR3nt: TGCGCCAGCAGCTTTTCCGGGACAGGGCACTACGAGCAGTACTTC

j_gene: TRBJ1-4
d_gene: NA
v_gene: TRBV25-1
CDR3aa: CASHKGGFEKLFF
CDR3nt: TGTGCCAGCCATAAAGGGGGATTCGAAAAACTGTTTTTT

j_gene: TRBJ2-3
d_gene: NA
v_gene: TRBV5-1
CDR3aa: CASSHHPVSTSTDTQYF
CDR3nt: TGCGCCAGCAGCCATCATCCCGTGTCGACTAGTACAGATACGCAGTATTTT

j_gene: TRBJ2-7
d_gene: NA
v_gene: TRBV19
CDR3aa: CAFHSPGRAAYEQYF
CDR3nt: TGTGCTTTTCATTCCCCCGGGCGGGCAGCCTACGAGCAGTACTTC

j_gene: TRBJ2-2
d_gene: NA
v_gene: TRBV5-1
CDR3aa: CASYLGLAPNTGELFF
CDR3nt: TGCGCCAGCTACTTGGGGCTAGCGCCGAACACCGGGGAGCTGTTTTTT

j_gene: TRBJ1-2
d_gene: NA
v_gene: TRBV5-4
CDR3aa: CASSLERQLGGYTF
CDR3nt: TGTGCCAGCAGCTTGGAGCGGCAGCTCGGGGGCTACACCTTC

j_gene: TRBJ2-7
d_gene: TRBD2
v_gene: TRBV18
CDR3aa: CASSPRLAVYYEQYF
CDR3nt: TGTGCCAGCTCACCACGTCTAGCGGTCTACTACGAGCAGTACTTC

j_gene: TRBJ2-3
d_gene: TRBD2
v_gene: TRBV28
CDR3aa: CASSARYGRAGDTQYF
CDR3nt: TGTGCCAGCAGTGCTAGATACGGGAGGGCAGGAGATACGCAGTATTTT

j_gene: TRBJ1-5
d_gene: NA
v_gene: TRBV27
CDR3aa: CASSFLGDINQPQHF
CDR3nt: TGTGCCAGCAGTTTTTTGGGGGACATCAATCAGCCCCAGCATTTT

j_gene: TRBJ2-1
d_gene: NA
v_gene: TRBV7-6
CDR3aa: CASSPREGYNEQFF
CDR3nt: TGTGCCAGCAGCCCCAGAGAGGGCTACAATGAGCAGTTCTTC

j_gene: TRBJ1-4
d_gene: TRBD1
v_gene: TRBV28
CDR3aa: CASSWGQAILGEKLFF
CDR3nt: TGTGCCAGCAGTTGGGGACAGGCTATTCTCGGTGAAAAACTGTTTTTT

j_gene: TRBJ2-7
d_gene: TRBD1
v_gene: TRBV7-2
CDR3aa: CASSFNPGQGYEQYF
CDR3nt: TGTGCCAGCAGCTTTAACCCCGGACAGGGCTACGAGCAGTACTTC